This TCR beta chain was identified during a study of T-cell reconstitution after alpha-beta-depleted transplantation in children. The study, taken as a whole, reports: It was newly produced T cells that mostly accounted for T-cell counts and diversity one year after transplant. TCRbeta diversity was high at day 60 in some patients (a result of surviving recipient T cells and thymic progenitors). The origin of alpha-beta T cells about two months after transplant was reportedly several hundred expanded graft clones.

Preparation of the TCRbeta library used unique molecular identifiers. MiXCR, applied by TCRdb to the PCR reads, yields one record per CDR3 protein. The table shows 300,000 to 400,000 distinct CDR3 sequences, with 23% occurring only once. V lost 3 bases and J 7 bases, leaving 13 bases between the germline ends. This CDR3 has 13 residues. CDR1 and CDR2 from the germline V gene are DFQATT and SNEGSKA (reference sequence). A few counts support this clonotype. Its antigen is currently unknown. The sequenced sample was PBMCs, mostly from graft donor cells, obtained 180 days after TCRalphabeta/CD19-depleted stem cell transplant. The TCR sequence derives from a male patient younger than 18 who had a stem cell transplant for acute lymphoblastic leukemia, so the T cells may come from the graft donor. The J gene is TRBJ2-1, the V gene TRBV20-1; D is unresolved. DNA of the CDR3: TGCAGTGCTAGCCCTCCGCCGAGGAATGAGCAGTTCTTC. Translated: CSASPPPRNEQFF.